The entry below gives a single T cell receptor (beta chain) sequence along with its context. This clone has only one observation. Its antigen is unknown. Base quality data are lacking; no much larger clone is found one base away. CDR3 length: 14 amino acids, cysteine to phenylalanine. CDR3 DNA only is kept here, 42 bases in frame from base 1. V is pared back by 4 bases and J by 0 bases, with 9 bases lying between the germline termini. From a lookup of the germline V gene, CDR1 and CDR2 are SGHTA and FQGTGA. The cohort comprised fewer than 700 healthy bone marrow donors. All cohort members were sampled while nominally healthy, although unrecorded immune exposures were likely present. CMV serostatus was positive for about 300 and negative for about half of the roughly 700 cohort members, and was not recorded for this donor. Every donor gave a peripheral blood sample, and the peripheral blood mononuclear cells from that sample were used for TCR beta sequencing. The Qiagen DNeasy Blood Extraction Kit was used to extract genomic DNA from the blood cell samples.

This sample is drawn from a study of cytomegalovirus exposure and HLA in healthy donors (dated by TCRdb to about 2017). With respect to the entire study: In an earlier analysis of some 550 of the donors, less than 350 Gb of sequence data and 117 million unique TCR beta sequences from roughly 200 million T cells were reported. An early release covering over 500 HLA-typed donors comprised about 300 gigabases of sequencing data and around 80 million unique TCR sequences. Among the approximately 420 genotyped donors, under 90% belonged to the genetic ancestry cluster associated with self-reported Caucasian donors. The study aimed to test whether signatures of past pathogen exposure could be identified by cataloging public T cell receptors. The T cell repertoires of roughly 660 subjects were profiled by immunosequencing and related to cytomegalovirus serostatus. A separate validation cohort of about 110 different subjects was used in addition to the roughly 670-subject first cohort. The study combined high-throughput TCR immunosequencing, statistical association of individual TCRs with disease status, and machine learning to predict cytomegalovirus infection status. A later analysis re-examined previously published TCR beta repertoires from several hundred donors and added high-resolution HLA genotyping to investigate patterns of TCR occurrence. The later analysis used no new phenotypic data to find candidate immune exposures, relying instead on TCR beta sequences and their occurrence across donors. An earlier analysis of roughly 600 of the donors used high-throughput TCR beta sequencing to judge whether each TCR beta V gene segment behaved as functional or pseudogenic. Donor age, sex, ethnicity and CMV serostatus were compiled together with the repertoire data. Genome-wide SNP genotypes for about 65% of the roughly 670 donors were used in a later genetic analysis, which treated that subset as a discovery cohort. Every repertoire in the discovery cohort had been generated on one and the same sequencing platform. HLA typing included class I and class II loci at four-digit resolution. The number of typed donors differed by locus: about 620-640 for A, B, C, DRB1 and DQB1; approximately 530 for DQA1; approximately 600 for DPA1; and around 490 for DPB1. Five DR-DQ haplotypes were handled as single units for association and clustering because linkage in the cohort was strong. On average, roughly 200,000 unique TCR beta nucleotide sequences were sequenced per donor among 350 to 400 genotyped donors of the cohort, with about 19% of those sequences being non-productive. General study outcomes and caveats: A later analysis reported that several top co-occurrence clusters appeared linked to parvovirus B19, influenza, CMV and Epstein-Barr virus. When HLA alleles, especially DR and DQ, strongly co-occurred, attributing TCR associations to individual alleles was difficult. Immune exposure information for the cohort was limited to CMV serostatus. A later analysis found that TCR association rates varied across HLA loci, with DRB1 alleles showing the most associated TCRs and HLA-C alleles the fewest. A later genetic analysis associated a missense DCLRE1C variant with V-gene and J-gene trimming of TCR beta chains, and an independent cohort replicated the association. In this cohort, only TCR beta chains were sequenced, and detectable features were limited by the absence of alpha or paired-chain data. Three of the identified cytomegalovirus-associated TCR beta chains were confirmed in vitro to be specific for cytomegalovirus antigens. The presence/absence analyses assumed that sequencing depth was roughly uniform across donors, and that assumption may not be true. Compared with the roughly 670-donor mean, donors in an Asian-associated ancestry cluster had fewer N-insertions in productive TCRs, according to a later genetic analysis. The classifier was reported to diagnose cytomegalovirus status with high specificity and sensitivity in both the original cohort and the validation cohort. In the study, some 180 TCR beta chains were listed as associated with cytomegalovirus. A later analysis associated approximately 17,000 TCR beta sequences with specific HLA alleles at a false discovery rate of 0.05. Because counts were too low, 15 to 20 rarely observed V segments, including chromosome 9 orphons, were excluded from the earlier analysis of 587 of the donors. A later analysis found that most CMV-associated TCR beta chains appeared HLA-restricted, with HLA associations seemingly driven largely by CMV exposure. A cluster of highly shared sequence variants was judged likely to represent a technical artifact of the sequencing pipeline. A further reported finding was that TCR beta sequences accurately predicted the HLA-A and HLA-B alleles for most subjects in the first cohort. It was suggested by the authors that the approach could potentially be generalized to other disease states and immunological phenotypes. In a later analysis, HLA-associated TCR beta chains were found to be more clonally expanded and to have lower generation probabilities than equally common non-associated chains. In an earlier analysis of around 600 of the donors, most TCR beta V segments appeared in productive rearrangements about 90% or about 30% of the time, broadly matching IMGT annotations. Because some donors lacked HLA typing at each locus, the association tests relied only on the typed subset. Across donors, most TCR sequences were observed very rarely, whereas some public TCRs were present in many individuals. Linkage disequilibrium might explain the correlated functional status among segregating V segments, but an unknown experimental factor could not be excluded. Some IMGT-functional V segments, including TRBV6-2 and TRBV6-3, could not be distinguished by the 87-base-pair reads and were therefore excluded.

Library construction relied on the immunoSEQ multiplex PCR assay. A mixture of 60 forward primers for TCR Vbeta segments and 13 reverse primers for TCR Jbeta segments was used in the multiplex PCR. The CDR3 region of rearranged TCR beta genes was amplified from genomic DNA with a multiplex PCR assay. The Illumina HiSeq System was used to sequence the amplified TCR beta libraries as 87-base-pair reads. As for the original processing: In a later analysis, some 80 million unique TCR beta chains were counted across the 690 or so repertoires, and around 10 million of these chains were shared by at least two donors. To remove PCR and sequencing errors, raw reads were error-corrected and collapsed into unique sequences using a nearest-neighbor algorithm that merged closely related sequences. To assign V, D and J gene segments, CDR3 sequences were aligned to IMGT reference sequences. For a sequence to be retained, a match of at least six nucleotides was required to both a V gene segment and a J gene segment. Rearrangements were classified as productive when the CDR3 lacked stop codons and remained in frame with V and J, and all other rearrangements were classified as non-productive. Following IMGT convention, CDR3 was defined as the stretch from the second conserved V-encoded cysteine to the conserved J-encoded phenylalanine. The earlier analysis of about 620 of the donors excluded sequences that lacked an unambiguous match to a single V gene segment. An earlier analysis of almost 600 of the donors classified V segments as functional when productive rearrangements were above 56.7% and as segregating when the standard deviation between donors was above 5%. A statistical classification framework was built to diagnose cytomegalovirus status from the catalog of TCR beta chain sequences. V and J gene assignment, in a later analysis, came from comparing TCR nucleotide sequences with IMGT/GENE-DB human TR gene sequences. A later analysis assigned CDR3 sequences and most-parsimonious VDJ recombination scenarios with the TCRdist pipeline. In a later analysis, each TCR beta chain was defined by its CDR3 amino acid sequence together with its V-gene family, and reads lacking a unique V-gene family were excluded. As a way to deal with suspected cross-contamination and a sequencing artifact, a later analysis dropped hundreds of nucleotide sequences that were highly shared and had low generation probability. A later analysis calculated a clonal expansion index for each public chain from normalized within-repertoire ranks of inferred template counts. Generation probabilities in a later analysis came from a VDJ recombination model fitted to out-of-frame rearrangements, and those results were checked against IGoR. In a later analysis, TCR-TCR, TCR-HLA and TCR-CMV co-occurrence was scored with hypergeometric tests, and a repertoire-size bias correction was applied to TCR pairs. A later analysis estimated false discovery rates by permuting HLA or CMV assignments 20 times. In a later analysis, co-occurring TCRs were grouped using DBSCAN, with TCRdist sequence similarity added in when clustering inside HLA-allele-positive subsets. For co-occurrence clustering, repertoires with fewer than 30,000 or more than 120,000 public chains were excluded, along with five repertoires with anomalous nucleotide sharing. Imported from immuneACCESS, the table was reduced by TCRdb to in-frame sequences with V and J called. These copies leave out some clones; in studies compared against another copy, an unresolved V gene accounts for under half, and the cause of the remainder is not known. The V and J calls and the clone size are those of that table, but D and trimming were determined from the DNA. A total of roughly 120,000 clones appear in this sample, around 83% of them only once. Approximately 0.97% of the sample comes from the top ten.

The chain couples TRBV7-3 to TRBJ1-1; a weak D assignment points to TRBD1 (5 bases agree). The source material was PBMCs. The TCR sequence derives from a human donor in good health. The sequenced DNA is TGTGCCAGCAGCTCTAGGGGAATGAACACTGAAGCTTTCTTT. Translation gives CASSSRGMNTEAFF.